Included here is one T cell receptor beta chain sequence, with context. V lost 3 bases to trimming and J lost 6 bases, with 17 bases between them. CDR1 and CDR2 from the germline V gene are LGHNA and YNFKEQ. The CDR3 extends over 15 amino acids. This entry comes from a study of shared clonotypes between healthy human individuals. Study information: CD4 naive and CD4 memory each took three plates per donor, while CD8 naive took two and CD8 memory one.

Sequenced by immunoSEQ multiplex PCR; TCRdb stores in-frame clones only, minus some. The table includes some 1,900,000 clones, just under 95% detected once. Cells designated naive CD8 were CD45RO-negative and were positively selected for CCR7, with terminally differentiated effector memory CD45RA+ cells excluded. Sample: naive CD8+ T cells sorted from blood. J is TRBJ1-1 and V is TRBV4-2; D remains ambiguous. The source of this sequence is a man aged 18 to 35 in good health. CDR3 loop: CASSHPQGQESEAFF. The CDR3 region has the DNA TGTGCCAGCAGCCATCCCCAAGGGCAGGAGTCTGAAGCTTTCTTT.